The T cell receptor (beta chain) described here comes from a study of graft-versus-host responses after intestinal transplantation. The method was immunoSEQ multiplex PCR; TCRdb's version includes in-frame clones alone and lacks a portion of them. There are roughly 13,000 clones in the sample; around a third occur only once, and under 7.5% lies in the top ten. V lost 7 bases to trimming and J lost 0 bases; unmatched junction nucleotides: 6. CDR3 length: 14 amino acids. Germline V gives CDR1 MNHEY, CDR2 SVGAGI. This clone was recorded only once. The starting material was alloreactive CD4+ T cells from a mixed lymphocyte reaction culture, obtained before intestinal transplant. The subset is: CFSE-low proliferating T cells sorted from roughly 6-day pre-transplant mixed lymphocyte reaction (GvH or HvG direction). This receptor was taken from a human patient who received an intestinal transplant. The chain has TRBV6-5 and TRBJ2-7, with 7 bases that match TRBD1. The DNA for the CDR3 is TGTGCCAGCAAAAACAGGGGCTACTCCTACGAGCAGTACTTC. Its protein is CASKNRGYSYEQYF.